This section outlines one T cell receptor (beta chain) sequence together with its context. Its target is not known. The genes and germline here are from mouse. The read gets to within 1 residue of the CDR3 end, and the germline J gene fills in the rest. CDR1 and CDR2 (germline): FNHDT, SITEND (reference sequence). Deletions cut 6 bases from V and 0 bases from J, with 8 bases between. The length of the CDR3 is 13 residues. The source of the sample is a study of tissue T cells after allogeneic stem cell transplantation. Study-level points and caveats: The patient cohort was small and clinically heterogeneous, with limited sampling depth. Tissue-detected TCR repertoire was only partly captured by blood and spleen T cells. Motif-based clustering found tissue-specific repertoire signatures shared across patients, though few clones were shared.

This sample's time point: mouse harvest day 7 after allogeneic transplant. The graft held 10^6 splenic CD5+ T cells and 10^7 T-cell-depleted bone marrow cells. Tissues came from B6→BALB/c major-mismatch GVHD mice at day 7 or 14. Data came from immunoSEQ multiplex PCR; TCRdb stores just in-frame clones and leaves some out. The table shows about 6,600 clones, with roughly half occurring only once. Material for sequencing was lymph node tissue. This chain connects TRBV19 to TRBJ2-3, with D perhaps assigned TRBD1 or TRBD2 (5 bases each). The receptor comes from a female BALB/c mouse given C57BL/6 T cells with graft-versus-host disease after an allogeneic hematopoietic cell transplant. CDR3 region: CASTRDSAETLYF. The CDR3 bases that were read are TGTGCCAGCACCCGGGACAGTGCAGAAACGCTGTAT.